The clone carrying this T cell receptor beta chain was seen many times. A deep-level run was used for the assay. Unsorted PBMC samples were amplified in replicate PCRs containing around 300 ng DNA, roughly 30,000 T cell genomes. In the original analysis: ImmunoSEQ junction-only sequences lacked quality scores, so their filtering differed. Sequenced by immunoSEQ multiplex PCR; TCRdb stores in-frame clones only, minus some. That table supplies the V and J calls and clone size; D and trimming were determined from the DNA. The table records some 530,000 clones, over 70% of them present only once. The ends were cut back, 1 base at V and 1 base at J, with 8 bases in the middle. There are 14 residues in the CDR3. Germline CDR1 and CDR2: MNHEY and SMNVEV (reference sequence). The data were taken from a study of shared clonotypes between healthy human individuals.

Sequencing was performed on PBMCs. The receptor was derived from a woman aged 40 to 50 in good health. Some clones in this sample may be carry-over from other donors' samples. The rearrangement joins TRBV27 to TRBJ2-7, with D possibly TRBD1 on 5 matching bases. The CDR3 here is CASSLYQGSYEQYF. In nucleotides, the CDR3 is TGTGCCAGCAGTTTATATCAGGGTTCCTACGAGCAGTACTTC.